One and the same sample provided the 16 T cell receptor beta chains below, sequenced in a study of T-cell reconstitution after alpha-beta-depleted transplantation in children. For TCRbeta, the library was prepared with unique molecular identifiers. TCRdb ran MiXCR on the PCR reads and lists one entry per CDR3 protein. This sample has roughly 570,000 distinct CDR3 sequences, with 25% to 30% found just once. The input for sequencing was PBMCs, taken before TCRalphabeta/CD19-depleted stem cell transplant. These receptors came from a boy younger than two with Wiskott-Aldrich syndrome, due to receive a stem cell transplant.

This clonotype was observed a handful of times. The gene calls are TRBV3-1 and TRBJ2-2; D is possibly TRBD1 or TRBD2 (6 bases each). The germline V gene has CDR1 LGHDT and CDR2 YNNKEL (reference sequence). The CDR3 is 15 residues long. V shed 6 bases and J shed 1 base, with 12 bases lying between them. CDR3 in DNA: TGTGCCAGCAGAGGGGGGCGTAAGAACACCGGGGAGCTGTTTTTT. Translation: CASRGGRKNTGELFF.

This chain's CDR3 is CASSALQGARGDTQYF. As DNA, the CDR3 is TGCGCCAGCAGCGCACTACAGGGCGCTCGGGGAGATACGCAGTATTTT. The rearrangement uses TRBV5-1 and TRBJ2-3; D perhaps matches TRBD1 (6 bases). The V end was cut by 4 bases, the J end by 5 bases, with 20 bases between. The CDR3 consists of 16 residues. The germline V gene encodes CDR1 SGHRS and CDR2 YFSETQ.

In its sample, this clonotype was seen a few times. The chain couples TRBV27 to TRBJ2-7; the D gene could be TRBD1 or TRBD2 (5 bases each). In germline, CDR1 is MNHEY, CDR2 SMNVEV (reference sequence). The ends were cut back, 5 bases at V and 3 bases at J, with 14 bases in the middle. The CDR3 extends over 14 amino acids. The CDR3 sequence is CASSLIRDGYEQYF. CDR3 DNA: TGTGCCAGCAGTCTGATCCGGGACGGCTACGAGCAGTACTTC.

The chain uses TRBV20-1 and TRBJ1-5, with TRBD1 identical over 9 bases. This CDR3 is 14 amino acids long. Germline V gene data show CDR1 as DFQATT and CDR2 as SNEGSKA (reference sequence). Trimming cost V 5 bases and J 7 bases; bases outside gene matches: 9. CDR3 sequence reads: CSARSDRGFQPQHF. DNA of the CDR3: TGCAGTGCTCGTTCCGACAGGGGGTTCCAGCCCCAGCATTTT.

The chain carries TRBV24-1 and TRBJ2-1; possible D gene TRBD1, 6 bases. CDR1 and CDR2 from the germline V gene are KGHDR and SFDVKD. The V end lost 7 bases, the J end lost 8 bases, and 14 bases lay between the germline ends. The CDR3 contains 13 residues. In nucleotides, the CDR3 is TGTGCCACCAGCGATATCAGGGGTGATGAGCAGTTCTTC. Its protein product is CATSDIRGDEQFF.

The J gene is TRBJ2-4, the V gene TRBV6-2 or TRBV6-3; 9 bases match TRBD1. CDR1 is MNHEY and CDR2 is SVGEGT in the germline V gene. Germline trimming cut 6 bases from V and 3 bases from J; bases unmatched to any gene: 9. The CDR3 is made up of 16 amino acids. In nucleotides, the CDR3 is TGTGCCAGCAGGTCTACAGGGGGCGCCGTCAAAAACATTCAGTACTTC. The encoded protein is CASRSTGGAVKNIQYF.

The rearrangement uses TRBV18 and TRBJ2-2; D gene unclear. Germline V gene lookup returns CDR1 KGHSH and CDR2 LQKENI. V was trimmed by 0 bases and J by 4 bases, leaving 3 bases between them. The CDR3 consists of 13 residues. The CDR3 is CASSPPTTGELFF. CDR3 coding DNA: TGTGCCAGCTCACCACCGACCACCGGGGAGCTGTTTTTT.

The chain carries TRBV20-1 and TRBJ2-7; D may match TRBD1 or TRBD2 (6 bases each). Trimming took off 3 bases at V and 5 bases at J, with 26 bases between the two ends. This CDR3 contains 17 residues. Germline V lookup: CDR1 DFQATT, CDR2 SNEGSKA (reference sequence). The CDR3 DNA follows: TGCAGTGCTAGCTCGGCGTTCTTATGGGGGGCGCGGAACGAGCAGTACTTC. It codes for CSASSAFLWGARNEQYF.

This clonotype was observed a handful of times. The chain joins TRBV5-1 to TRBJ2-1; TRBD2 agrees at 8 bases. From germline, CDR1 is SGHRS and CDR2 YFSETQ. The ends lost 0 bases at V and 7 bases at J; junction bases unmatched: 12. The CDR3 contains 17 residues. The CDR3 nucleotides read TGCGCCAGCAGCTTGGTTTTTCAGCGGGAGCTCGAAAATGAGCAGTTCTTC. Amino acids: CASSLVFQRELENEQFF.

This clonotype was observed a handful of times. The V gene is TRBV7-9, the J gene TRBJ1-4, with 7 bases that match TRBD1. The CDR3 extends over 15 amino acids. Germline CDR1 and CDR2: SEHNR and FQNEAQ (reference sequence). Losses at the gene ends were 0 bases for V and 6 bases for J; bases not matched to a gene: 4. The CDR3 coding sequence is TGTGCCAGCAGCTTAGCCAGGGGGATGGATGAAAAACTGTTTTTT. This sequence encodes CASSLARGMDEKLFF.

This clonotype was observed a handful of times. This chain's CDR3 is CASSTGQVGQPQHF. The CDR3, as DNA: TGTGCCAGCAGTACGGGACAGGTGGGTCAGCCCCAGCATTTT. The rearrangement links TRBV6-1 to TRBJ1-5, with 8 positions matching TRBD1. V lost 5 bases and J lost 6; bases outside the gene matches: 6. The CDR3 consists of 14 residues. Germline V gene data show CDR1 as MNHNS and CDR2 as SASEGT.

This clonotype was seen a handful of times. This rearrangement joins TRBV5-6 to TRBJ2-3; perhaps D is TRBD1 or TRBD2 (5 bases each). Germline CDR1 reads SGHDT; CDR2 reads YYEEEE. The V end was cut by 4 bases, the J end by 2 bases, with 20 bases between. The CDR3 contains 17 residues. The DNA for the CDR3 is TGTGCCAGCAGCCACAAGAGGGGCGCGGACAACACAGATACGCAGTATTTT. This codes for CASSHKRGADNTDTQYF.

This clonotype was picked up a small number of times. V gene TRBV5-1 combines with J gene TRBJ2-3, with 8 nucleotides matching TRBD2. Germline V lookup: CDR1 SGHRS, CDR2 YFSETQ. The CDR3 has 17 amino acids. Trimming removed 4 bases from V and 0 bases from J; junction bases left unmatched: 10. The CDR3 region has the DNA TGCGCCAGCAGCGCATCCCTGACTAGCGACAGCACAGATACGCAGTATTTT. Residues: CASSASLTSDSTDTQYF.

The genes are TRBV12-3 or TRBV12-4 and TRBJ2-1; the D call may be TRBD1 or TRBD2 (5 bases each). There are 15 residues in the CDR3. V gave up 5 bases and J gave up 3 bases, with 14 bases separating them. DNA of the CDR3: TGTGCCAGCAGTCGTACGGGACGGATCTACAATGAGCAGTTCTTC. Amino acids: CASSRTGRIYNEQFF.

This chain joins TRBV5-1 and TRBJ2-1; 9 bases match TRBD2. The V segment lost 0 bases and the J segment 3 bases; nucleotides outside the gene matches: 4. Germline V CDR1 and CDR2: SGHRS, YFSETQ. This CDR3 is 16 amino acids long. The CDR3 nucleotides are TGCGCCAGCAGCTTGGGTTTTAGCGGGAGCTACAATGAGCAGTTCTTC. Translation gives CASSLGFSGSYNEQFF.

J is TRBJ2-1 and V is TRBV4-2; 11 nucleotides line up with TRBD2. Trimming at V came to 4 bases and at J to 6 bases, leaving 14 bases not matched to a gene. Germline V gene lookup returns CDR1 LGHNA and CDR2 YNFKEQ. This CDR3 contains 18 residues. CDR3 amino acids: CASSPRPLTSGSANEQFF. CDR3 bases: TGTGCCAGCAGCCCCAGGCCCTTAACTAGCGGGAGCGCCAATGAGCAGTTCTTC.